A single sample is the source of the 5 T cell receptor beta chains below, sequenced in a study of human CD8 memory T cell subsets (TCRdb year 2020). TCRdb names NextSeq 550 as the instrument used. A Human TCR Profiling Kit was used to prepare UMI-labeled 5' RACE TCRbeta libraries. The reads were reprocessed in TCRdb, with one entry per CDR3 protein sequence and no accompanying DNA. The table for this sample lists 9,500 to 13,000 distinct CDR3 sequences. The ten top clones hold around 20% of the sample. Early differentiated memory cells that were CCR7+ PD-1+ TIGIT+ and showed dysfunctional, exhausted-like traits were classified as progenitor exhausted-like memory CD8+ T cells (TPEX). The specimen was CD8+ T cells from PBMCs. The receptors derive from a human donor in good health.

The genes are TRBV19 and TRBJ1-5; the TRBD1 assignment by TCRdb is unverifiable without DNA. The CDR3 loop spans 17 amino acids. The germline V gene has CDR1 LNHDA and CDR2 SQIVND (reference sequence). CDR3 in amino acids: CASSPVGSGSGNQPQHF. The complete variable domain, with remaining parts taken from reference TRBV19 and TRBJ1-5, reads DGGITQSPKYLFRKEGQNVTLSCEQNLNHDAMYWYRQDPGQGLRLIYYSQIVNDFQKGDIAEGYSVSREKKESFPLTVTSAQKNPTAFYLCASSPVGSGSGNQPQHFGDGTRLSIL.

The chain employs TRBV5-4 and TRBJ2-1; the D gene TCRdb calls, TRBD2, cannot be checked with no DNA. This CDR3 region has 12 residues. The germline CDR1 and CDR2 sequences are SGHNT and YYREEE (reference sequence). The CDR3: CASSFGGHEQFF.

V usage is TRBV4-2 and J usage is TRBJ1-4; TCRdb outputs TRBD1, but without DNA this stays unchecked. Germline assignment: CDR1 LGHNA and CDR2 YNFKEQ. This CDR3 contains 15 residues. CDR3 loop: CASSQYYRVGEKLFF.

The chain links TRBV11-2 to TRBJ2-1; the TCRdb D gene call, TRBD2, has no DNA to confirm it. CDR3 length equals 15 residues. Germline CDR1 and CDR2: SGHAT and FQNNGV. The CDR3 protein is CASSLAGFSSDEQFF.

The chain links TRBV4-3 to TRBJ2-3. CDR1 and CDR2 from the germline V gene are LGHNA and YSLEER. This CDR3 is built from 14 residues. The CDR3 is CASSQDGNEDTQYF.